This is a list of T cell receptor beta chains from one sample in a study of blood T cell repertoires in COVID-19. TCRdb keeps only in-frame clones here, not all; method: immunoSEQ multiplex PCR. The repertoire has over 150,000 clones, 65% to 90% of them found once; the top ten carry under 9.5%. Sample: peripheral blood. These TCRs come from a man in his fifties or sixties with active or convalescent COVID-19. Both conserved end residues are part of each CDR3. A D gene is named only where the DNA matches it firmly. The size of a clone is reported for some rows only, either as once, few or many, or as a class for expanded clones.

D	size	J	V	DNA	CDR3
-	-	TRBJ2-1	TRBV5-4	TGTGCCAGCAGCCCGGACAGCTCCTACAATGAGCAGTTCTTC	CASSPDSSYNEQFF
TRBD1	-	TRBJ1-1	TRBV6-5	TGTGCCAGCAGTTCGACCGGGACAGGGGGCTTGGAAGCTTTCTTT	CASSSTGTGGLEAFF
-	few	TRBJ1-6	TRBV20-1	TGCAGTGCTAGTAGTCGTCCGCTCAGCTCCTATAATTCACCCCTCCACTTT	CSASSRPLSSYNSPLHF
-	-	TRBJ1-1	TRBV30	TGTGCCTGGAGTGTACAGGGGAACACTGAAGCTTTCTTT	CAWSVQGNTEAFF
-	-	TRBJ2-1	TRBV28	TGTGCCAGCAGTATTAGCCTGTCCTACAATGAGCAGTTCTTC	CASSISLSYNEQFF
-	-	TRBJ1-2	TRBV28	TGTGCCAGCAGCTCTGGAGACGGCCCCTATGGCTACACCTTC	CASSSGDGPYGYTF
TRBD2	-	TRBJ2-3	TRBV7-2	TGTGCCAGCAGCTTAGGGTTAGCGGGGGGTACAGATACGCAGTATTTT	CASSLGLAGGTDTQYF
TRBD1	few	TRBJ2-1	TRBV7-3	TGTGCCAGCAGCCCGACAGGGGGCGACTCGGATGAGCAGTTCTTC	CASSPTGGDSDEQFF
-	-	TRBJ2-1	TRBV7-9	TGTTACGTCCTAACGTACAATGAGCAGTTCTTC	CYVLTYNEQFF
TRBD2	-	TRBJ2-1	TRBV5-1	TGCGCCAGCAGGGTGCGAGCGGGAGGTGATGAGCAGTTCTTC	CASRVRAGGDEQFF
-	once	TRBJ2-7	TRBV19	TGTGCCAGTAGTTTAGGACTTTACTACGAGCAGTACTTC	CASSLGLYYEQYF
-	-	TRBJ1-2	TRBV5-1	TGCGCCAGCAGCTTGGCGTTGTCAGGGGATGGCTACACCTTC	CASSLALSGDGYTF
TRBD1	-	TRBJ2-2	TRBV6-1	TGTGCCAGCAGTGAGCTTTGGCAGGGGGCCGCCGGGGAGCTGTTTTTT	CASSELWQGAAGELFF
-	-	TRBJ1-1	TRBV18	TGTGCCACCCTAGAAAACACTGAAGCTTTCTTT	CATLENTEAFF
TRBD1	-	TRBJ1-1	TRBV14	TGTGCCAGCAGCCAAGACCATCCAACAGGGGCCGGCACTGAAGCTTTCTTT	CASSQDHPTGAGTEAFF
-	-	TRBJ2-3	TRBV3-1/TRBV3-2	TGTGCCAGCAGCCAAGATTTCAGTAGCACAGATACGCAGTATTTT	CASSQDFSSTDTQYF
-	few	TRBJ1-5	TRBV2	TGTGCCAGCAGTGATGCAGGCAATCAGCCCCAGCATTTT	CASSDAGNQPQHF
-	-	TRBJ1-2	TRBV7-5	TGTGTCAGAAGTTTTCCACCGGATGGCTACACCTTC	CVRSFPPDGYTF